This T cell receptor beta chain was documented in a study of T-cell reconstitution after alpha-beta-depleted transplantation in children (dated by TCRdb to between 2015 and 2016). Context from the whole study: The study quantitatively tracked T-cell immune reconstitution after TCRalphabeta/CD19-depleted allogeneic hematopoietic cell transplantation in children using TCR repertoire profiling.

The germline V gene gives CDR1 as MNHEY and CDR2 as SVGAGI. V and J are trimmed by 1 base and 0 bases, and the gene matches miss 2 bases of the junction. Spanning cysteine to phenylalanine, the CDR3 consists of 15 amino acids. The retained sequence is limited to the CDR3, 45 bases, with the frame set at the first base. The table lists this clonotype with many counts. It has no known antigen specificity. No base quality values were provided; no much bigger clone lies one nucleotide off. Results the study describes overall, beyond this receptor: The apparently early recovery of alphabetaT-cell counts about two months after transplant reportedly depended on only several hundred rapidly expanded clones that came from non-depleted graft cells. In some patients, the high TCRbeta diversity seen at day 60 was put down to recipient T cells and intrathymic progenitors that had survived conditioning. The frequencies of hyperexpanded clones fell over the following months, and after one year, T-cell counts and TCRbeta diversity were mostly attributed to newly produced T cells.

Library preparation used PCR. Instrument used: Illumina HiSeq 2500. TCR library preparation used molecular barcoding, with unique molecular identifiers applied to normalize quantification of the TCRbeta repertoire. TCRdb reworked the public reads: Q25 trimming with fastp, MiXCR clone assembly, productive beta chains retained. All rows with the same CDR3 protein become a single entry with the most common DNA and genes. This sample comprises roughly 250,000 distinct CDR3 sequences, around 8% of them detected only once. Of the sample, 5% to 8% is held by the ten largest clones. The sample's treatment or condition label, in plain terms: allogeneic hematopoietic cell transplantation with graft depleted of TCRalphabeta T cells and CD19 B cells. The transplant recipients were children given TCRalphabeta/CD19-depleted allogeneic hematopoietic cell grafts.

The receptor chain draws on TRBV6-5 and TRBJ2-5, with TRBD2 matching 7 junction bases. This sequence was found in a male patient aged 10 to 17 who had a stem cell transplant for acute lymphoblastic leukemia, so the T cells may come from the graft donor. The specimen was PBMCs, mostly from graft donor cells, collected 180 days after TCRalphabeta/CD19-depleted stem cell transplant. The nucleotides read TGTGCCAGCAGTTACTGGGCGGGGGACCAAGAGACCCAGTACTTC. Its protein reads: CASSYWAGDQETQYF.